This T cell receptor beta chain came from a study of T-cell reconstitution after alpha-beta-depleted transplantation in children. Study results and caveats: T-cell counts and diversity at one year post-transplant came mainly from newly produced T cells. Reported findings indicate that, about two months after transplant, alpha-beta T cells came from several hundred expanded clones, which were derived from non-depleted graft cells.

The V gene's germline CDR1 is SGHTA and CDR2 FQGNSA. CDR3 length: 15 residues. Trimming shortened V by 1 base and J by 1 base, and 11 bases separated the two germline ends. This clonotype was seen repeatedly, ten times or more. What it recognizes is unknown. Preparing the TCRbeta library involved the use of unique molecular identifiers. TCRdb fed the PCR reads into MiXCR, producing one record per CDR3 protein. This sample yields roughly 250,000 distinct CDR3 sequences, of which around 7.5% are seen a single time; 6.3% belongs to the top ten. The sequenced sample was PBMCs, mostly from graft donor cells, obtained 180 days after TCRalphabeta/CD19-depleted stem cell transplant. The chain joins TRBV7-2 to TRBJ2-7; D is possibly TRBD2 (5 bases). The sequence came from a male patient younger than 18 who had a stem cell transplant for acute lymphoblastic leukemia, so the T cells may come from the graft donor. For the CDR3, the DNA is TGTGCCAGCAGCTTAGGGCGGGTCTCATCCTACGAGCAGTACTTC. Translation: CASSLGRVSSYEQYF.